A selection of T cell receptor beta chains follows, all from one sample in a study. TCRdb fed the 5' RACE reads into MiXCR, producing one record per CDR3 protein. Found here are about 5,400 distinct CDR3 sequences, 52% of them singletons; the top ten hold approximately 3.9%. The specimen sequenced was memory CD4+ T cells sorted from blood. Receptors were obtained from a female donor with breast cancer. The CDR3 runs from the conserved cysteine through the conserved F or W. A D gene is named only where the DNA matches it firmly. Size is stated for part of the rows, as once, few or many counts, or as a class when the clone is expanded.

cdr3_length d_call j_call v_call clone_size cdr3_aa cdr3_nt
14 . TRBJ1-5 TRBV2 . CASTPGLSNQPQHF TGTGCCAGTACTCCGGGACTTAGCAATCAGCCCCAGCATTTT
18 TRBD2 TRBJ2-1 TRBV6-1 . CASSENPGLAGVSNEQFF TGTGCCAGCAGTGAAAACCCAGGACTAGCGGGAGTGAGCAATGAGCAGTTCTTC
16 . TRBJ2-3 TRBV7-2 . CASTLNSGIRTDTQYF TGTGCCAGCACCTTAAACTCAGGGATACGCACAGATACGCAGTATTTT
15 . TRBJ1-2 TRBV6-5 few CAVRDPTRFNYGYTF TGTGCCGTCCGGGACCCGACTCGATTTAACTATGGCTACACCTTC
13 . TRBJ1-5 TRBV12-3/TRBV12-4 few CASSFGRNQPQHF TGTGCCAGCAGTTTCGGACGGAATCAGCCCCAGCATTTT
15 . TRBJ1-1 TRBV20-1 . CSAEGRLKGDTEALF TGCAGTGCTGAGGGACGGTTGAAAGGGGACACTGAAGCTCTCTTT
15 TRBD1 TRBJ2-7 TRBV5-1 . CASSLGGTGPFEQYF TGCGCCAGCAGCTTGGGAGGGACAGGACCGTTCGAGCAGTACTTC
15 . TRBJ2-5 TRBV7-2 . CASSFSHGPQGTQYF TGTGCCAGCAGCTTTTCTCACGGTCCGCAAGGGACCCAGTACTTC
15 . TRBJ1-2 TRBV5-1 few CASSLEPGADYGYTF TGCGCCAGCAGCTTGGAGCCGGGGGCGGACTATGGCTACACCTTC
15 TRBD1 TRBJ2-7 TRBV5-1 few CASSAQGAGTYEQYF TGCGCCAGCAGCGCACAGGGGGCCGGGACCTACGAGCAGTACTTC
16 TRBD1 TRBJ1-5 TRBV4-2 . CASSQGLGQDYQPQHF TGTGCCAGCAGCCAAGGTTTGGGACAGGATTATCAGCCCCAGCATTTT
10 . TRBJ2-7 TRBV20-1 few CSVWLGEQYF TGCAGTGTGTGGCTAGGTGAGCAGTACTTC
13 . TRBJ2-5 TRBV29-1 large CSGRKGDRETQYF TGCAGCGGCAGGAAGGGGGATCGGGAGACCCAGTACTTC
13 . TRBJ1-3 TRBV4-1 once CASSVQTGNTIYF TGCGCCAGCAGCGTGCAAACCGGAAACACCATATATTTT